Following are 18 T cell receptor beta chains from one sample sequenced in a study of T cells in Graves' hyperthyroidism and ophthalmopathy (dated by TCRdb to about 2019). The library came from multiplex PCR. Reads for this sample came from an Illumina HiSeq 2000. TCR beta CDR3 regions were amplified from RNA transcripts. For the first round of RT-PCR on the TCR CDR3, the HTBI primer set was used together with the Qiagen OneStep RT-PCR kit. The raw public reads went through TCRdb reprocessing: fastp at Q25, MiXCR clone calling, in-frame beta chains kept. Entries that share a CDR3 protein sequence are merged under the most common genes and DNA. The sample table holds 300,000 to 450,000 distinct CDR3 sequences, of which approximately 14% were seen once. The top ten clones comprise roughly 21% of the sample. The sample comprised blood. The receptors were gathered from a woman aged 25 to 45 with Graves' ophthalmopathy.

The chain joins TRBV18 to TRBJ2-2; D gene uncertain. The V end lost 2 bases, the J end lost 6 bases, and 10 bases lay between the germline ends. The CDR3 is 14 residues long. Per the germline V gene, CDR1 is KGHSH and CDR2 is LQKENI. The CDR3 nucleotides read TGTGCCAGCTCACCAAGGAAGATTGCCGGGGAGCTGTTTTTT. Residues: CASSPRKIAGELFF. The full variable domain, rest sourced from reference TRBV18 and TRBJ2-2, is NAGVMQNPRHLVRRRGQEARLRCSPMKGHSHVYWYRQLPEEGLKFMVYLQKENIIDESGMPKERFSAEFPKEGPSILRIQQVVRGDSAAYFCASSPRKIAGELFFGEGSRLTVL.

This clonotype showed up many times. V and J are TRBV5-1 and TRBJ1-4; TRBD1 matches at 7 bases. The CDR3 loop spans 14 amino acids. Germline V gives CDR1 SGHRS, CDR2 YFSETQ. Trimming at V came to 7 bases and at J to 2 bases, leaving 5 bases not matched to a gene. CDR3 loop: CASGQQGTNEKLFF. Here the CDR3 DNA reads TGCGCCAGCGGGCAACAGGGGACTAATGAAAAACTGTTTTTT.

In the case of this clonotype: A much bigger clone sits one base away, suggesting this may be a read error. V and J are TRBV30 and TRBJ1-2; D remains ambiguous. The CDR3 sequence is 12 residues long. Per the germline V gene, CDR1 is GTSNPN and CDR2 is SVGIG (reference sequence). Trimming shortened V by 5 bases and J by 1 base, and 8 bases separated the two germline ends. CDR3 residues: CAWGASNYGYTF. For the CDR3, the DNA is TGTGCCTGGGGTGCCAGTAACTATGGCTACACCTTC.

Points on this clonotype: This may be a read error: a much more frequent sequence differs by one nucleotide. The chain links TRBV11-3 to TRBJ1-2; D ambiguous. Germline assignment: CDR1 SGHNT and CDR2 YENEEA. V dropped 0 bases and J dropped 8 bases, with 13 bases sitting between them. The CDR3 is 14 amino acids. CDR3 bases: TGTGCCAGCAGCTTAGATGGAGCAAGTTCGGGCTACACCTTC. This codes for CASSLDGASSGYTF. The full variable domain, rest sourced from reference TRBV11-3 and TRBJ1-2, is EAGVVQSPRYKIIEKKQPVAFWCNPISGHNTLYWYLQNLGQGPELLIRYENEEAVDDSQLPKDRFSAERLKGVDSTLKIQPAELGDSAVYLCASSLDGASSGYTFGSGTRLTVV.

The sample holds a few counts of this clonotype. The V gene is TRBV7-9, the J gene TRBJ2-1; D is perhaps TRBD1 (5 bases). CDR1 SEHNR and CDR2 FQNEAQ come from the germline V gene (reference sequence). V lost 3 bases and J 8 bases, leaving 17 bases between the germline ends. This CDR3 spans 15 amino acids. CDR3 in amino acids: CASSFSRVLGDEQFF. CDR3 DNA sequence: TGTGCCAGCAGCTTTAGCAGGGTCCTAGGGGATGAGCAGTTCTTC. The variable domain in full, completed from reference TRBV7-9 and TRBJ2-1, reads DTGVSQNPRHKITKRGQNVTFRCDPISEHNRLYWYRQTLGQGPEFLTYFQNEAQLEKSRLLSDRFSAERPKGSFSTLEIQRTEQGDSAMYLCASSFSRVLGDEQFFGPGTRLTVL.

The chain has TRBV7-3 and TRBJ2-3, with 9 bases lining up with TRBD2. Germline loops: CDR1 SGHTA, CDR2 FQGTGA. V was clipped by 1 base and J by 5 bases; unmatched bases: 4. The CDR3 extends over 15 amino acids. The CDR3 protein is CASSLMRGGGDTQYF. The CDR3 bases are TGTGCCAGCAGCTTAATGCGGGGGGGCGGAGATACGCAGTATTTT.

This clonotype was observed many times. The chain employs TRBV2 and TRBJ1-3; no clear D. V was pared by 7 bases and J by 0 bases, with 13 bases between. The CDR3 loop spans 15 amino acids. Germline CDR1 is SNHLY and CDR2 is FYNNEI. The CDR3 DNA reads TGTGCCAGCATCAAAGAACGAAACTCTGGAAACACCATATATTTT. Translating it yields CASIKERNSGNTIYF.

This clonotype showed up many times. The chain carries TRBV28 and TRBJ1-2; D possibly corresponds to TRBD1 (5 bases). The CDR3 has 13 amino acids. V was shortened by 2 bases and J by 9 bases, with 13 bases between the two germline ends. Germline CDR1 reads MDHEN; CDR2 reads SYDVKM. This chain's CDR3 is CASSLTREYSYTF. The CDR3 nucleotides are TGTGCCAGCAGTTTAACCAGGGAGTACAGCTACACCTTC.

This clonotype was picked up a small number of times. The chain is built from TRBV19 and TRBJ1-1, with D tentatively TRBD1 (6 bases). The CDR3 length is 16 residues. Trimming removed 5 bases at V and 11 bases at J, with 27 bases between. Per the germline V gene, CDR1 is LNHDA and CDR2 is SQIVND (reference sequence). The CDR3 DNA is TGTGCCAGTAGTGCCCGGGACACGTTACCGTTTGATTGGGCTTTCTTT. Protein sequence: CASSARDTLPFDWAFF.

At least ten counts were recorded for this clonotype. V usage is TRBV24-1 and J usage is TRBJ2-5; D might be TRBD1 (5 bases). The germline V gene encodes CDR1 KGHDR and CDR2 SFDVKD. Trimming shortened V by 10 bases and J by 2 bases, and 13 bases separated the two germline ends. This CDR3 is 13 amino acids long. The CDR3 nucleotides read TGTGCCACGCAGGGTCACATACAAGAGACCCAGTACTTC. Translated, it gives CATQGHIQETQYF.

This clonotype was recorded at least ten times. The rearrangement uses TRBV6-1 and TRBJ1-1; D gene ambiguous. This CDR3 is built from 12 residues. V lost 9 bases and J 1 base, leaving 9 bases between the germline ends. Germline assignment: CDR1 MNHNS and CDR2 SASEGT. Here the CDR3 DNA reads TGTGCCAGTAACCGACCGAACACTGAAGCTTTCTTT. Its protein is CASNRPNTEAFF.

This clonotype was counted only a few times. CDR3 sequence: CASSTRLAGGYNEQFF. The CDR3 region has the DNA TGTGCCAGCAGTACAAGACTAGCGGGGGGGTACAATGAGCAGTTCTTC. The chain recombines TRBV27 with TRBJ2-1; 14 nucleotides line up with TRBD2. CDR3 length equals 16 residues. Germline V gene lookup returns CDR1 MNHEY and CDR2 SMNVEV (reference sequence). After removal of 5 bases from V and 4 bases from J, the junction contained 4 bases not matched to a gene.

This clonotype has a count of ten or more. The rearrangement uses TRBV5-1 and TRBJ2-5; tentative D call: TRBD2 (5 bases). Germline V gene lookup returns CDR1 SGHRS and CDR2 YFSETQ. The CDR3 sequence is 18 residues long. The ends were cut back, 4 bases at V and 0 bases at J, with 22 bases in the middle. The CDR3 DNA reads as TGCGCCAGCAGCCTCCTAAATATTCCTAGCCGAAACCAAGAGACCCAGTACTTC. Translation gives CASSLLNIPSRNQETQYF.

In DNA, the CDR3 is TGTGCCAGCAGTTTCGGGAACCCCTATCCCAATGGCTACACCTTC. This encodes CASSFGNPYPNGYTF. The chain links TRBV27 to TRBJ1-2; D remains ambiguous. The CDR3 extends over 15 amino acids. Trimming left V 3 bases short and J 6 bases short, with 17 bases between. Per the germline V gene, CDR1 is MNHEY and CDR2 is SMNVEV (reference sequence).

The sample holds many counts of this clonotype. The CDR3 DNA is TGTGCCAGCAGTTTAAGTCAGGTTAATGGCTACACCTTC. This codes for CASSLSQVNGYTF. The gene calls are TRBV12-3 or TRBV12-4 and TRBJ1-2; D not resolved. This CDR3 is built from 13 residues. V dropped 2 bases and J dropped 6 bases, with 10 bases sitting between them.

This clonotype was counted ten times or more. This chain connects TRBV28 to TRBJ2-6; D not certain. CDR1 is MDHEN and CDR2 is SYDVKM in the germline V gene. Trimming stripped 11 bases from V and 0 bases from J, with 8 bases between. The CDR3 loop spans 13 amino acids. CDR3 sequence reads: CAASPSGANVLTF. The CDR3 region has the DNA TGTGCCGCAAGTCCCTCTGGGGCCAACGTCCTGACTTTC.

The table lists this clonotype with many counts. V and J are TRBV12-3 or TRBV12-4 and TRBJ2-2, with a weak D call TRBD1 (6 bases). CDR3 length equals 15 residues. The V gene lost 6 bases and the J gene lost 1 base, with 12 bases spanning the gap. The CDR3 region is CASRMTGQNTGELFF. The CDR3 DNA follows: TGTGCCAGCAGGATGACAGGACAGAACACCGGGGAGCTGTTTTTT.

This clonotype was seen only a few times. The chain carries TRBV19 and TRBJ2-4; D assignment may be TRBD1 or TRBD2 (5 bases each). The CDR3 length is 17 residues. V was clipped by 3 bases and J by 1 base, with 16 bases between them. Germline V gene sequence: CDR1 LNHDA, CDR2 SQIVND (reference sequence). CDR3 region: CASSMGRERAAKNIQYF. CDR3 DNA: TGTGCCAGTAGTATGGGGCGAGAGAGGGCGGCCAAAAACATTCAGTACTTC.